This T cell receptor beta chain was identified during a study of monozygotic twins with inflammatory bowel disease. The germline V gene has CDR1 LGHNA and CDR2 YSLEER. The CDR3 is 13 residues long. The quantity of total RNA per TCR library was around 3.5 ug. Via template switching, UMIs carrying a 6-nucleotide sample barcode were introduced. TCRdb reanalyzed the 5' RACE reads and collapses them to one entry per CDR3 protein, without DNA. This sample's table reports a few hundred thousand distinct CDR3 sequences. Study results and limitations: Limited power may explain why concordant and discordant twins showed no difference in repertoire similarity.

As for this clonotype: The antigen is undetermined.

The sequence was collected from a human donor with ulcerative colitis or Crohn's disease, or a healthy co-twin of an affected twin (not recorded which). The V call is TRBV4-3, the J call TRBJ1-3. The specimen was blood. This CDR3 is CASSQAPGNTIYF.